Below, 3 T cell receptor beta chains from the same sample are listed, as sequenced in a study of T cell responses to AZD1222 COVID-19 vaccine. TCRdb's copy holds only in-frame clones and misses some; the assay was immunoSEQ multiplex PCR. The table shows under 150,000 clones, with roughly 90% occurring only once. Sample: peripheral blood, taken 28 days after the second AZD1222 dose. The receptors derive from an adult who received the AZD1222 COVID-19 vaccine.

CDR3 residues: CASSDRGSYEQYF. The CDR3 DNA follows: TGTGCCAGCAGTGACAGGGGAAGCTACGAGCAGTACTTC. The gene calls are TRBV2 and TRBJ2-7; a weak D match, TRBD1 (6 bases). Deletions cut 3 bases from V and 3 bases from J, with 9 bases between. Looked up from germline, CDR1 is SNHLY and CDR2 is FYNNEI. The CDR3 consists of 13 residues.

This sequence joins TRBV4-3 and TRBJ2-2, with 13 bases identical to TRBD2. J was trimmed by 4 bases and V by 1 base; bases with no gene match: 6. This CDR3 contains 18 residues. Looked up from germline, CDR1 is LGHNA and CDR2 is YSLEER. The CDR3 DNA reads TGCGCCAGCAGCCAAGGTGGGACTAGCGGGAAGGGCACCGGGGAGCTGTTTTTT. Translating it yields CASSQGGTSGKGTGELFF.

Here the CDR3 DNA reads TGTGCCAGCAGTTTCCCCGGAGGGAGTGAGCAGTTCTTC. Translation: CASSFPGGSEQFF. The chain carries TRBV27 and TRBJ2-1, with D possibly being TRBD2 (6 bases). V was shortened by 3 bases and J by 9 bases, with 12 bases between the two germline ends. CDR3 length: 13 amino acids. Germline V lookup: CDR1 MNHEY, CDR2 SMNVEV (reference sequence).